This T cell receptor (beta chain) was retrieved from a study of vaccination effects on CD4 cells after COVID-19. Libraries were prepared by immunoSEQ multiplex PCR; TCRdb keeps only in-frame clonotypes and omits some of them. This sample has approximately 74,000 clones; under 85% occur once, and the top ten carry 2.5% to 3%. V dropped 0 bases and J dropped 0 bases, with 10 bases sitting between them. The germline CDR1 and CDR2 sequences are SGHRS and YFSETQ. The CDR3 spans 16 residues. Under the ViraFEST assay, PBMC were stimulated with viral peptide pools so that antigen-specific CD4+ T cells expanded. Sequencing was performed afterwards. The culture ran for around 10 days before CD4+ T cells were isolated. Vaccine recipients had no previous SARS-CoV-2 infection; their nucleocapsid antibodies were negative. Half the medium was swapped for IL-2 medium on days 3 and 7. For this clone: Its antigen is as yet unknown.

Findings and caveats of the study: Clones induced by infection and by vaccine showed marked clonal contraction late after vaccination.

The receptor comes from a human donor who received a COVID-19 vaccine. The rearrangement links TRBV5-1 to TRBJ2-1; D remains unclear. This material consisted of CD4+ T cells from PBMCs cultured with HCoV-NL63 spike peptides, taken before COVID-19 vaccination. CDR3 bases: TGCGCCAGCAGCTTGGACAGTTTAAGCTCCTACAATGAGCAGTTCTTC. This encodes CASSLDSLSSYNEQFF.